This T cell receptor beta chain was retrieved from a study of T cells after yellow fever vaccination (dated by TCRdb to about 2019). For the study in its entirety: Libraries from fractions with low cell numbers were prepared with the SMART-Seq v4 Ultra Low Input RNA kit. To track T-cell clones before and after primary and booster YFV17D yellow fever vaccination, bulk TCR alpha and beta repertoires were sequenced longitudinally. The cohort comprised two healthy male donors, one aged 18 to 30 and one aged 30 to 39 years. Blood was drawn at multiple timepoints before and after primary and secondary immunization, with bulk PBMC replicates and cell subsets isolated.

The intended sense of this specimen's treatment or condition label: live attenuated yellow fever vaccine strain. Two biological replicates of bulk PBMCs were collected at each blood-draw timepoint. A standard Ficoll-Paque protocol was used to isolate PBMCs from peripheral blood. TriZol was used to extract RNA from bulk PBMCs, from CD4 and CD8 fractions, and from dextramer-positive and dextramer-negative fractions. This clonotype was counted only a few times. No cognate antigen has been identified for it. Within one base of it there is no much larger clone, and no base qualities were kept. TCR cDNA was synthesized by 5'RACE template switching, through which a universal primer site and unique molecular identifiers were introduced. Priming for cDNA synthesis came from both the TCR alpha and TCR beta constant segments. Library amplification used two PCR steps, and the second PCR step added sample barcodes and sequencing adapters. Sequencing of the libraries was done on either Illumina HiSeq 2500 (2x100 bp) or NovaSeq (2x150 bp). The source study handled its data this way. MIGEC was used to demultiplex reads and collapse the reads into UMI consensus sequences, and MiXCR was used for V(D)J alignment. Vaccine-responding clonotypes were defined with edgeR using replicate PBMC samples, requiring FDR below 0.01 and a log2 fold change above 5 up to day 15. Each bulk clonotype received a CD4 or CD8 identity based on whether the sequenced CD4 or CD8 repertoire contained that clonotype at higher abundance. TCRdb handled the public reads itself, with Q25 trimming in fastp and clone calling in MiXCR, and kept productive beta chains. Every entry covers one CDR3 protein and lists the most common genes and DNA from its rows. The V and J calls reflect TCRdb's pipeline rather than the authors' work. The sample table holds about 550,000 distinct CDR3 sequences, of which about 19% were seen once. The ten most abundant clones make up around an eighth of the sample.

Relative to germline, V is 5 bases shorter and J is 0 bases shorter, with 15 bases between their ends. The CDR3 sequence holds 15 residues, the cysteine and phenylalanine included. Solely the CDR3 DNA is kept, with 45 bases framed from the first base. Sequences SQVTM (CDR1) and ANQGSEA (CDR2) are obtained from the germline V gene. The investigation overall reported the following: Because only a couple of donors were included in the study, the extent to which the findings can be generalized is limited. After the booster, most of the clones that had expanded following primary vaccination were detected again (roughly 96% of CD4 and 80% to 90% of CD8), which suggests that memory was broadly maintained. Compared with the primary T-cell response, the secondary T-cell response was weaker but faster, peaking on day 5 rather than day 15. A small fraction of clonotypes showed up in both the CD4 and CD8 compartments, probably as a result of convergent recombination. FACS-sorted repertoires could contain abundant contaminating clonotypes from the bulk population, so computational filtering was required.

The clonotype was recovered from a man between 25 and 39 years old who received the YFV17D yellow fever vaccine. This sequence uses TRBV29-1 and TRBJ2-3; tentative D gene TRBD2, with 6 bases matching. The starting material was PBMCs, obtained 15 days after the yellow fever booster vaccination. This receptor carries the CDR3 CSVRSGVWSTDTQYF. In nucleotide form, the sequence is TGCAGCGTTCGATCGGGGGTATGGAGCACAGATACGCAGTATTTT.